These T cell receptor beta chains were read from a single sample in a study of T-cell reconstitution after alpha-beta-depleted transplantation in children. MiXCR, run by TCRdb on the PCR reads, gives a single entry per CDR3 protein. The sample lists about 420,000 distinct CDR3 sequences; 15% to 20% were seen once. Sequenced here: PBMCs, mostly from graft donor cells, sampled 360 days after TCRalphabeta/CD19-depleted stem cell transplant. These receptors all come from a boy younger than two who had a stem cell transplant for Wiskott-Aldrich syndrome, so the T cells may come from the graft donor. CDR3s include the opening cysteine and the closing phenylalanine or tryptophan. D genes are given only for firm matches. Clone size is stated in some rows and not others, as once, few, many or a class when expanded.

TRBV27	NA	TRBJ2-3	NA	CASSARQVLYTDTQYF	TGTGCCAGCAGTGCCCGACAGGTCCTTTACACAGATACGCAGTATTTT
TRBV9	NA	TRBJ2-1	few	CASSVEEGSYNEQFF	TGTGCCAGCAGCGTAGAGGAAGGCTCCTACAATGAGCAGTTCTTC
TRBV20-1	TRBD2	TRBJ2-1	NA	CSARRGGLASYNEQFF	TGCAGTGCTAGACGGGGGGGACTAGCGTCTTACAATGAGCAGTTCTTC
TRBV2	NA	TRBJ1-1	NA	CASSEEVGKAFF	TGTGCCAGCAGTGAAGAGGTAGGCAAAGCTTTCTTT
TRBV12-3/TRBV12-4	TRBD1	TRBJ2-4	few	CASSSPRGRGNIQYF	TGTGCCAGCAGTTCACCCAGGGGGCGAGGAAACATTCAGTACTTC
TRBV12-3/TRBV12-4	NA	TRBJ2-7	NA	CASSLLQRYEQYF	TGTGCCAGCAGTTTGTTACAGCGCTACGAGCAGTACTTC
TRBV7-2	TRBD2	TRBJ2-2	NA	CASSFGGSGSGGELFF	TGTGCCAGCAGCTTCGGGGGTAGCGGGAGTGGCGGGGAGCTGTTTTTT
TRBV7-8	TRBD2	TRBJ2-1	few	CASSYLAGGQFF	TGTGCCAGCAGCTACCTAGCGGGAGGGCAGTTCTTC
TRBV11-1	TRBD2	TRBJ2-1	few	CASSLATIGLVRISYNEQFF	TGTGCCAGCAGCTTAGCGACCATAGGACTAGTTAGGATCTCCTACAATGAGCAGTTCTTC
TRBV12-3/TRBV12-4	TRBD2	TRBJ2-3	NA	CASNDGGVASSGTQYF	TGTGCCAGCAACGACGGGGGGGTGGCTAGCTCAGGTACGCAGTATTTT
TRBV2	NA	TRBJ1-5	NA	CASKGSNNQPQHF	TGTGCCAGCAAGGGTTCCAACAATCAGCCCCAGCATTTT